The next 19 T cell receptor beta chains were all read from a single sample in a study of Tregs in tolerant kidney transplant recipients. Assay used: immunoSEQ multiplex PCR; TCRdb lists only in-frame clones, some missing. Of about 240,000 clones in the sample, around 81% were seen once. Input material: CD4+ T cells from blood. The receptors were sampled from a human donor in good health.

The V and J genes are TRBV6-5 and TRBJ1-2; D unresolved. V was shortened by 5 bases and J by 3 bases, with 13 bases between the two germline ends. CDR3 length equals 14 residues. Germline assignment: CDR1 MNHEY and CDR2 SVGAGI. CDR3 in amino acids: CASSPGAEYYGYTF. The CDR3 DNA sequence: TGTGCCAGCAGTCCGGGAGCGGAATACTATGGCTACACCTTC.

A word on this clone: The same CDR3 can be traced to other DNA sequences in this sample. This chain connects TRBV18 to TRBJ1-2; a possible D gene is TRBD1 (5 bases). Germline lookup yields CDR1 KGHSH and CDR2 LQKENI. Trimming stripped 2 bases from V and 8 bases from J, with 12 bases between. CDR3 length equals 13 residues. CDR3 residues: CASSPASGDGYTF. Here the CDR3 DNA reads TGTGCCAGCTCACCAGCTTCTGGGGACGGCTACACCTTC.

The V and J genes are TRBV7-8 and TRBJ1-5; TRBD1 agrees at 7 bases. The CDR3 spans 15 residues. V lost 1 base and J lost 4; bases outside the gene matches: 4. The V gene's germline CDR1 is SGHVS and CDR2 FQNEAQ. The CDR3 here is CASSLDRGGNQPQHF. CDR3 coding DNA: TGTGCCAGCAGCTTAGACAGGGGTGGAAATCAGCCCCAGCATTTT.

V usage is TRBV5-5 and J usage is TRBJ1-5; 8 bases line up with TRBD1. There are 16 residues in the CDR3. The J segment lost 7 bases and the V segment lost 4 bases, leaving 13 bases of the junction unmatched. Germline loops: CDR1 SGHKS, CDR2 YYEKEE (reference sequence). The CDR3 spells CASSPGQGGVGQPQHF. The CDR3 DNA follows: TGTGCCAGCAGCCCAGGACAGGGCGGAGTCGGGCAGCCCCAGCATTTT.

The chain employs TRBV27 and TRBJ2-3; 10 bases agree with TRBD2. Unmatched junction bases numbered 5, after V lost 6 bases and J lost 2 bases. CDR1 is MNHEY and CDR2 is SMNVEV in the germline V gene (reference sequence). The CDR3 is 15 amino acids. The CDR3 bases are TGTGCCAGCAGAAGCGGGAGGGGGGTCACAGATACGCAGTATTTT. It translates to CASRSGRGVTDTQYF.

This chain uses TRBV30 with TRBJ2-3, with D perhaps matching TRBD2 (7 bases). The V gene's germline CDR1 is GTSNPN and CDR2 SVGIG (reference sequence). V dropped 2 bases and J dropped 2 bases, with 14 bases sitting between them. CDR3 length: 15 residues. The CDR3 protein is CAWSKEGGTTDTQYF. The CDR3 region has the DNA TGTGCCTGGAGTAAGGAGGGGGGGACCACAGATACGCAGTATTTT. The full variable domain, with the rest looked up from reference TRBV30 and TRBJ2-3, is SQTIHQWPATLVQPVGSPLSLECTVEGTSNPNLYWYRQAAGRGLQLLFYSVGIGQISSEVPQNLSASRPQDRQFILSSKKLLLSDSGFYLCAWSKEGGTTDTQYFGPGTRLTVL.

The chain combines TRBV7-7 with TRBJ2-1; 10 nucleotides match TRBD2. This CDR3 region has 17 residues. With V trimmed by 5 bases and J by 1 base, 8 bases remained unmatched. In germline, CDR1 is SSHAT, CDR2 FNYEAQ (reference sequence). Here the CDR3 DNA reads TGTGCCAGCAGCCTAGAGGTTAGCGGGGGGTCCTACAATGAGCAGTTCTTC. The encoded protein is CASSLEVSGGSYNEQFF.

The gene calls are TRBV7-8 and TRBJ2-1; 7 positions match TRBD1. V dropped 5 bases and J dropped 0; count of bases not matched to a gene: 7. The CDR3 runs to 16 residues. CDR1 and CDR2 from the germline V gene are SGHVS and FQNEAQ. The CDR3 is CASSLQGVGSYNEQFF. The CDR3 DNA is TGTGCCAGCAGCCTCCAGGGGGTCGGCTCCTACAATGAGCAGTTCTTC.

The V call is TRBV19, the J call TRBJ1-5; tentative D call: TRBD1 (5 bases). Germline-derived CDR1 and CDR2 are LNHDA and SQIVND (reference sequence). The CDR3 extends over 17 amino acids. Trimming cost V 2 bases and J 6 bases, with 20 bases left between them. CDR3 protein: CASSIRRQPLERQPQHF. The CDR3 DNA reads as TGTGCCAGTAGTATACGAAGACAGCCTCTTGAGCGTCAGCCCCAGCATTTT.

The rearrangement links TRBV10-1 to TRBJ2-5, with no clear D. The length of the CDR3 is 15 residues. The V end lost 3 bases, the J end lost 3 bases, and 14 bases lay between the germline ends. Per germline, CDR1 WNHNN and CDR2 SYGVQD (reference sequence). CDR3 coding DNA: TGCGCCAGCAGTGAATCTCAAGGCCCGAAAGAGACCCAGTACTTC. It translates to CASSESQGPKETQYF.

The chain is built from TRBV7-9 and TRBJ2-7; no firm D call. The CDR3 spans 12 residues. The germline V gene has CDR1 SEHNR and CDR2 FQNEAQ (reference sequence). Between the trimmed V and J ends, which lost 3 bases and 0 bases, there was a span of 3 bases. CDR3 amino acids: CASSFVSYEQYF. The CDR3 DNA reads as TGTGCCAGCAGCTTCGTCTCCTACGAGCAGTACTTC.

This sequence joins TRBV2 and TRBJ1-2; D is undetermined. The germline V gene encodes CDR1 SNHLY and CDR2 FYNNEI. This CDR3 comprises 12 residues. Trimming removed 9 bases at V and 2 bases at J, with 10 bases between. The CDR3 sequence is CASQKGNYGYTF. The CDR3 DNA follows: TGTGCCAGTCAGAAAGGGAACTATGGCTACACCTTC.

The chain has TRBV6-5 and TRBJ2-1, with D tentatively TRBD2 (5 bases). The length of the CDR3 is 15 residues. V was trimmed by 2 bases and J by 2 bases, leaving 10 bases between them. Germline V gene sequence: CDR1 MNHEY, CDR2 SVGAGI. The CDR3 DNA follows: TGTGCCAGCAGTTACACGCGGGCACCCTACAATGAGCAGTTCTTC. It translates to CASSYTRAPYNEQFF.

V gene TRBV6-6 combines with J gene TRBJ2-3, with 10 bases fitting TRBD2. V was clipped by 5 bases and J by 5 bases; unmatched bases: 10. CDR1 is MNHNY, CDR2 SVGAGI, per germline (reference sequence). CDR3 length: 16 residues. DNA of the CDR3: TGTGCCAGCAGTCACGGGACTAGCGCGACTGGAGATACGCAGTATTTT. Its protein product is CASSHGTSATGDTQYF.

This clone appeared a few times. Different DNA sequences within this sample yield the same CDR3. The chain is built from TRBV5-1 and TRBJ2-5, with 9 bases lining up with TRBD1. The CDR3 consists of 14 residues. V lost 2 bases, J lost 2 bases, and 1 base stayed unmatched. Per germline, CDR1 SGHRS and CDR2 YFSETQ. The CDR3 region is CASSFGQGQETQYF. For the CDR3, the DNA is TGCGCCAGCAGCTTTGGACAGGGGCAAGAGACCCAGTACTTC. Full variable domain (outside the CDR3, taken from reference TRBV5-1 and TRBJ2-5): KAGVTQTPRYLIKTRGQQVTLSCSPISGHRSVSWYQQTPGQGLQFLFEYFSETQRNKGNFPGRFSGRQFSNSRSEMNVSTLELGDSALYLCASSFGQGQETQYFGPGTRLLVL.

Only one count was recorded for this clone. The CDR3 coding sequence is TGTGCCAGCAGTAAAGAGCGGGTCACTGAAGCTTTCTTT. Translated: CASSKERVTEAFF. The chain links TRBV6-1 to TRBJ1-1; the D is unclear. The length of the CDR3 is 13 residues. The germline CDR1 and CDR2 sequences are MNHNS and SASEGT. V was trimmed by 5 bases and J by 4 bases, leaving 11 bases between them.

The chain has TRBV29-1 and TRBJ1-1, with 9 bases identical to TRBD1. The CDR3 length is 13 residues. Germline values: CDR1 SQVTM, CDR2 ANQGSEA. V was pared by 4 bases and J by 3 bases, with 3 bases of the junction left unmatched. In DNA form, the CDR3 reads TGCAGCGTTGCGGGACAGGGCTACACTGAAGCTTTCTTT. This encodes CSVAGQGYTEAFF.

V gene TRBV6-1 combines with J gene TRBJ2-7, with D possibly being TRBD1 (6 bases). Germline V gives CDR1 MNHNS, CDR2 SASEGT. The V and J ends lost 0 bases and 7 bases respectively, with 16 bases between them. This CDR3 region has 15 residues. DNA of the CDR3: TGTGCCAGCAGTGAAGCAAGCCACAGGGAAGGGGAGCAGTACTTC. This sequence encodes CASSEASHREGEQYF.

J is TRBJ2-3 and V is TRBV7-6; no clear D. The V end was cut by 5 bases, the J end by 1 base, with 16 bases between. The CDR3 is made up of 16 amino acids. Germline V lookup: CDR1 SGHVS, CDR2 FNYEAQ. CDR3 sequence: CASSAKHDLGTDTQYF. CDR3 DNA sequence: TGTGCCAGCAGCGCAAAACATGACTTGGGCACAGATACGCAGTATTTT.